This T cell receptor (beta chain) was documented in a study of T-cell memory formation after mild COVID-19. As concerns this clonotype: Its antigen is unknown.

TCRalpha and TCRbeta libraries used 5'RACE with constant-segment primers and UMIs. From the 5' RACE reads, TCRdb called clonotypes with MiXCR, one entry per CDR3 protein. The data contain hundreds of thousands of distinct CDR3 sequences, roughly 20% of them singletons. Study-wide results and caveats: Day 15 to 85 contracting clones showed balanced CD4/CD8; day 15 to 37 expanders favored CD4+. Some clones that responded were present in memory (sampled pre-infection), which suggests cross-reactive memory joined.

In germline, CDR1 is ENHRY, CDR2 SYGVKD. V dropped 2 bases and J dropped 6; count of bases not matched to a gene: 8. This CDR3 is built from 15 residues. This clonotype originated in an adult woman who had mild COVID-19 (a few samples of this study predate the infection). Cell type and time point are not known. V is TRBV10-3 and J is TRBJ2-3; 7 nucleotides align to TRBD1. Sequencing was performed on PBMCs or a T cell subset sorted from them (not recorded which). The DNA of the CDR3 is TGTGCCATCAGTGAGAGTGACAGGGAACTCGATACGCAGTATTTT. Translated, it gives CAISESDRELDTQYF.